This T cell receptor (beta chain) derives from a study of response to subunit inactivated influenza vaccine. This clonotype was recorded a few times. Each CDR3 protein gets one entry after TCRdb re-called the RT-PCR reads with MiXCR. The table lists roughly 630,000 distinct CDR3 sequences, around 13% of them singletons. The CDR3 runs to 17 residues. This sequence joins TRBV21-1 and TRBJ2-3. TRBV21-1 is deemed a pseudogene. The clonotype comes from a middle-aged man who received an inactivated influenza vaccine. Sequenced material: PBMCs from blood, taken around 15 days before vaccination. This CDR3 reads CASSKALRGARTDTQYF. DNA for the CDR3: TGTGCCAGCAGCAAAGCGCTTCGCGGAGCTCGCACAGATACGCAGTATTTT.